A single sample is the source of the 24 T cell receptor beta chains below, sequenced in a study of a mutant IDH1 vaccine in newly diagnosed glioma. Time point described: week 23, last vaccination. Doses of 300 ug of mutant IDH1 20-mer peptide were given with topical imiquimod. Their recognized antigens are unknown. The table came from immunoSEQ multiplex PCR; TCRdb's copy has only in-frame clones and leaves some out. Of roughly 60,000 clones in the sample, 80% to 90% were seen once. The sample consisted of PBMCs, taken from a glioma patient whose treatment included an IDH1 peptide vaccine. The receptors were gathered from a man aged 30 to 39 with glioma.

The chain combines TRBV19 with TRBJ2-7; 9 nucleotides line up with TRBD1. The CDR3 covers 14 residues. CDR1 is LNHDA and CDR2 is SQIVND in the germline V gene (reference sequence). The junction had 8 bases not matched to a gene; V was cut back by 5 bases and J by 6 bases. CDR3 region: CASSFALDRGEQYF. As DNA, the CDR3 is TGTGCCAGTAGTTTCGCCCTGGACAGGGGCGAGCAGTACTTC.

The chain is built from TRBV10-3 and TRBJ2-2; the D is unclear. From germline, CDR1 is ENHRY and CDR2 SYGVKD. The CDR3 contains 17 residues. V shed 2 bases and J shed 3 bases, with 16 bases lying between them. The CDR3 spells CAISEPTLGTDTGELFF. For the CDR3, the DNA is TGTGCCATCAGTGAGCCGACGCTAGGTACGGACACCGGGGAGCTGTTTTTT.

The J gene is TRBJ1-1, the V gene TRBV18; tentative D call: TRBD1 (5 bases). Per the germline V gene, CDR1 is KGHSH and CDR2 is LQKENI. There are 15 residues in the CDR3. V lost 3 bases, J lost 5 bases, and 16 bases lay in between. The CDR3 sequence: CASSPPSARQTEAFF. As DNA, the CDR3 is TGTGCCAGCTCACCGCCTTCCGCACGACAGACTGAAGCTTTCTTT.

V gene TRBV6-1 combines with J gene TRBJ1-2; 7 bases align to TRBD1. The germline gives CDR1 MNHNS, CDR2 SASEGT. J was trimmed by 2 bases and V by 5 bases; bases with no gene match: 8. The CDR3 is 15 amino acids. The CDR3 coding sequence is TGTGCCAGCAGTCAGAGGGGACAGAGAAACTATGGCTACACCTTC. Its translation is CASSQRGQRNYGYTF.

This sequence joins TRBV10-2 and TRBJ1-4; no reliable D call. Between the trimmed V and J ends, which lost 3 bases and 3 bases, there was a span of 14 bases. This CDR3 has 16 residues. CDR1 WSHSY and CDR2 SAAADI come from the germline V gene. The CDR3 DNA reads TGCGCCAGCAGTGATTTGTCCACTCCGGCTAATGAAAAACTGTTTTTT. Encoded protein: CASSDLSTPANEKLFF.

The V call is TRBV4-1, the J call TRBJ1-5; 10 bases are shared with TRBD1. The ends lost 0 bases at V and 7 bases at J; junction bases unmatched: 0. The CDR3 extends over 14 amino acids. Germline V gene lookup returns CDR1 MGHRA and CDR2 YSYEKL. The chain's CDR3 is CASSQEDRGQPQHF. CDR3 bases: TGCGCCAGCAGCCAAGAGGACAGGGGGCAGCCCCAGCATTTT.

The V and J genes are TRBV4-1 and TRBJ1-2; D unresolved. CDR1 and CDR2 (germline): MGHRA, YSYEKL. V was pared by 1 base and J by 4 bases, with 13 bases between. The CDR3 contains 15 residues. CDR3 coding DNA: TGCGCCAGCAGCCAAGCTCCACCTTTCTCCTATGGCTACACCTTC. Protein sequence: CASSQAPPFSYGYTF.

V gene TRBV29-1 combines with J gene TRBJ1-2; 8 bases agree with TRBD1. Germline V gene lookup returns CDR1 SQVTM and CDR2 ANQGSEA. The CDR3 consists of 14 residues. With V trimmed by 3 bases and J by 4 bases, 7 bases remained unmatched. In DNA form, the CDR3 reads TGCAGCGTTGAGGGTCGAGGACAGGGCTATGGCTACACCTTC. Protein: CSVEGRGQGYGYTF. The full variable domain, with the rest looked up from reference TRBV29-1 and TRBJ1-2, is SAVISQKPSRDICQRGTSLTIQCQVDSQVTMMFWYRQQPGQSLTLIATANQGSEATYESGFVIDKFPISRPNLTFSTLTVSNMSPEDSSIYLCSVEGRGQGYGYTFGSGTRLTVV.

The V gene is TRBV25-1, the J gene TRBJ1-2, with D perhaps TRBD1 (5 bases). The CDR3 runs to 12 residues. The germline V gene encodes CDR1 MGHDK and CDR2 SYGVNS. V was trimmed by 7 bases and J by 6 bases, leaving 12 bases between them. CDR3 sequence: CASNRKGHGYTF. The CDR3 DNA is TGTGCCAGCAATCGGAAGGGACATGGCTACACCTTC.

The rearrangement joins TRBV19 to TRBJ1-1, with a possible D match to TRBD1 (5 bases). The germline V and J ends were trimmed by 5 bases and 5 bases, with 6 bases remaining between them. Per the germline V gene, CDR1 is LNHDA and CDR2 is SQIVND (reference sequence). CDR3 length: 11 amino acids. The CDR3 spells CASSGHTEAFF. The CDR3 DNA follows: TGTGCCAGTAGTGGACATACTGAAGCTTTCTTT.

The chain couples TRBV4-1 to TRBJ2-7, with 9 bases fitting TRBD1. Germline V lookup: CDR1 MGHRA, CDR2 YSYEKL. The CDR3 length is 15 residues. After removal of 4 bases from V and 2 bases from J, the junction contained 6 bases not matched to a gene. The CDR3 DNA reads as TGCGCCAGCAGCCCTGGACAGGGGAGGGCCTACGAGCAGTACTTC. Translated, it gives CASSPGQGRAYEQYF.

This chain uses TRBV30 with TRBJ2-2; 7 bases map to TRBD2. This CDR3 has 15 residues. CDR1 is GTSNPN, CDR2 SVGIG, per germline (reference sequence). V shed 0 bases and J 1 base; nucleotides not matched to a gene: 2. The chain's CDR3 is CAWSVGGGNTGELFF. CDR3 coding DNA: TGTGCCTGGAGTGTAGGCGGGGGGAACACCGGGGAGCTGTTTTTT.

The chain couples TRBV6-1 to TRBJ1-5; TRBD1 matches 9 bases. Germline V CDR1 and CDR2: MNHNS, SASEGT. The CDR3 totals 19 residues. V dropped 2 bases and J dropped 0; count of bases not matched to a gene: 11. The chain's CDR3 is CASSETLLGTGYSNQPQHF. The CDR3 DNA reads TGTGCCAGCAGTGAAACGCTACTGGGGACAGGGTATAGCAATCAGCCCCAGCATTTT.

This clone was seen more than once but under ten times. CDR3 sequence reads: CASRTGHDTEAFF. The CDR3 coding sequence is TGTGCCAGCAGAACGGGACACGACACTGAAGCTTTCTTT. The J gene is TRBJ1-1, the V gene TRBV5-6, with D perhaps matching TRBD1 (6 bases). V was trimmed by 5 bases and J by 3 bases, leaving 11 bases between them. Germline-derived CDR1 and CDR2 are SGHDT and YYEEEE. This CDR3 has 13 residues.

The chain joins TRBV19 to TRBJ1-1; 10 nucleotides match TRBD1. The CDR3 runs to 13 residues. Trimming removed 8 bases from V and 6 bases from J; junction bases left unmatched: 6. The germline V gene has CDR1 LNHDA and CDR2 SQIVND (reference sequence). The CDR3 loop is CASEGQGIPEAFF. The CDR3 bases are TGTGCCAGTGAGGGACAGGGGATACCTGAAGCTTTCTTT. The full variable domain, in which reference TRBV19 and TRBJ1-1 provide the parts outside the CDR3, is DGGITQSPKYLFRKEGQNVTLSCEQNLNHDAMYWYRQDPGQGLRLIYYSQIVNDFQKGDIAEGYSVSREKKESFPLTVTSAQKNPTAFYLCASEGQGIPEAFFGQGTRLTVV.

This clone was seen a single time. DNA of the CDR3: TGTGCCAGCAGTGAGGGACTAGCAGACCCCACAGATACGCAGTATTTT. Translated, it gives CASSEGLADPTDTQYF. The chain joins TRBV6-1 to TRBJ2-3; 9 bases agree with TRBD2. From germline, CDR1 is MNHNS and CDR2 SASEGT. V lost 3 bases to trimming and J lost 2 bases; unmatched junction nucleotides: 6. This CDR3 is 16 amino acids long.

The count of this clone is one. This chain links TRBV6-5 with TRBJ1-1; a possible D gene is TRBD1 (5 bases). Germline-derived CDR1 and CDR2 are MNHEY and SVGAGI. The CDR3 spans 14 residues. The germline V and J ends were trimmed by 6 bases and 8 bases, with 19 bases remaining between them. The CDR3 coding sequence is TGTGCCAGCAGCCTGGGGCAGGGCAGCGTAGAAGCTTTCTTT. Residues: CASSLGQGSVEAFF.

The genes are TRBV6-4 and TRBJ1-2; no clear D. Deletions cut 0 bases from V and 6 bases from J, with 17 bases between. Germline V gene sequence: CDR1 MRHNA, CDR2 SNTAGT. The CDR3 totals 16 residues. The CDR3 is CASSDSAGLHSNGYTF. The CDR3 coding sequence is TGTGCCAGCAGTGACTCGGCAGGTCTTCATTCTAATGGCTACACCTTC.

The chain couples TRBV4-1 to TRBJ2-5; 9 positions match TRBD2. J was trimmed by 2 bases and V by 0 bases; bases with no gene match: 4. The germline V gene has CDR1 MGHRA and CDR2 YSYEKL. This CDR3 region has 16 residues. For the CDR3, the DNA is TGCGCCAGCAGCCAAGAATGGCTAGCGGGGCAAGAGACCCAGTACTTC. It specifies CASSQEWLAGQETQYF.

V and J are TRBV7-9 and TRBJ2-1, with D uncertain. There are 14 residues in the CDR3. Germline CDR1 is SEHNR and CDR2 is FQNEAQ (reference sequence). V lost 1 base and J 6 bases, leaving 10 bases between the germline ends. Here the CDR3 DNA reads TGTGCCAGCAGCTTAGACACCTCGGGCAATGAGCAGTTCTTC. Translated: CASSLDTSGNEQFF.

The chain uses TRBV7-6 and TRBJ2-5, with D possibly being TRBD1 or TRBD2 (6 bases each). Germline V gives CDR1 SGHVS, CDR2 FNYEAQ. Trimming left V 5 bases short and J 1 base short, with 20 bases between. The CDR3 sequence is 17 residues long. The CDR3 nucleotides are TGTGCCAGCAGCCCAGGGGAGAGGCGGGGCCGCCAAGAGACCCAGTACTTC. Protein product: CASSPGERRGRQETQYF. Drawing the rest from reference TRBV7-6 and TRBJ2-5, the complete variable domain is GAGVSQSPRYKVTKRGQDVALRCDPISGHVSLYWYRQALGQGPEFLTYFNYEAQQDKSGLPNDRFSAERPEGSISTLTIQRTEQRDSAMYRCASSPGERRGRQETQYFGPGTRLLVL.

The chain joins TRBV13 to TRBJ1-6, with 7 nucleotides matching TRBD1. The CDR3 loop spans 16 amino acids. V trimming: 6 bases; J trimming: 5 bases; junction bases outside the gene matches: 10. CDR1 PRHDT and CDR2 FYEKMQ come from the germline V gene (reference sequence). DNA of the CDR3: TGTGCCAGCAGGTCGGGACGGAGGGGGCATAATTCACCCCTCCACTTT. Translated, it gives CASRSGRRGHNSPLHF.

The chain links TRBV6-1 to TRBJ1-2, with 8 bases identical to TRBD1. The germline gives CDR1 MNHNS, CDR2 SASEGT. There are 14 residues in the CDR3. J was trimmed by 4 bases and V by 8 bases; bases with no gene match: 9. The CDR3 loop reads CASALQGDGYGYTF. CDR3 DNA sequence: TGTGCCAGCGCCCTACAGGGGGATGGCTATGGCTACACCTTC.

This chain links TRBV7-2 with TRBJ2-1; 7 bases are shared with TRBD1. CDR3 size: 16 residues. The V segment lost 5 bases and the J segment 3 bases; nucleotides outside the gene matches: 10. The germline CDR1 and CDR2 sequences are SGHTA and FQGNSA. This chain's CDR3 is CASSRGQTTLYNEQFF. The CDR3 nucleotides are TGTGCCAGCAGCAGGGGACAGACTACTCTCTACAATGAGCAGTTCTTC.